Following are 9 T cell receptor beta chains from one sample sequenced in a study of T cells after yellow fever vaccination. TCRdb itself ran the 5' RACE reads through MiXCR, one entry per CDR3 protein. The sample has about 210,000 distinct CDR3 sequences; under 3.5% are singletons. Sequences were derived from CD4+ T cells sorted from PBMCs, sampled 10 days after the yellow fever booster vaccination. These receptor sequences come from a man aged 18 to 29 who received the YFV17D yellow fever vaccine.

The chain uses TRBV21-1 and TRBJ2-7; TRBD1 is the table's D call, not checked against the DNA. TRBV21-1 counts as a pseudogene. This CDR3 comprises 14 residues. The CDR3 loop is CASSDREIPYEQYV. CDR3 DNA: TGTGCCAGCAGCGACAGGGAAATCCCCTACGAGCAGTACGTC.

This clonotype was seen a handful of times. The V call is TRBV5-1, the J call TRBJ2-1; 8 bases align to TRBD1. The V segment lost 10 bases and the J segment 4 bases; nucleotides outside the gene matches: 7. The CDR3 contains 13 residues. Germline-derived CDR1 and CDR2 are SGHRS and YFSETQ. CDR3: CASRQGPYNEQFF. The DNA of the CDR3 is TGCGCCTCCAGACAGGGGCCGTACAATGAGCAGTTCTTC.

This clonotype was seen more than once but under ten times. V gene TRBV5-1 combines with J gene TRBJ2-7; TRBD2 aligns across 13 bases. CDR3 length: 16 amino acids. Germline V lookup: CDR1 SGHRS, CDR2 YFSETQ. Unmatched junction bases numbered 7, after V lost 4 bases and J lost 3 bases. CDR3 in DNA: TGCGCCAGCAGCCGTGGGACTAGCGGGGACCACTACGAGCAGTACGTC. Its protein is CASSRGTSGDHYEQYV.

In this sample, this clonotype turned up a few times. The chain is built from TRBV12-3 or TRBV12-4 and TRBJ2-1; the match to TRBD2 covers 9 bases. The CDR3 has 15 amino acids. V gave up 3 bases and J gave up 3 bases; unmatched junction bases: 3. Here the CDR3 DNA reads TGTGCCAGCAGTTTGGGACTAGCTTTCTACAATGAGCAGTTCTTC. It translates to CASSLGLAFYNEQFF.

This clonotype was picked up a small number of times. J is TRBJ1-2 and V is TRBV20-1; possible D gene TRBD1, 5 bases. CDR1 and CDR2 from the germline V gene are DFQATT and SNEGSKA (reference sequence). V lost 7 bases to trimming and J lost 7 bases, with 13 bases between them. This CDR3 contains 11 residues. The CDR3 loop reads CSVLDIGGYTF. CDR3 coding DNA: TGCAGTGTTCTGGACATCGGTGGCTACACCTTC.

This clonotype was seen only a few times. The CDR3 DNA sequence: TGTGCCAGCAGTCCTGAGGACGGCTCCTATAATTCACCCCTCCACTTT. It encodes CASSPEDGSYNSPLHF. This chain joins TRBV6-5 and TRBJ1-6; D unresolved. V was clipped by 5 bases and J by 0 bases, with 11 bases between them. The CDR3 is 16 amino acids. Germline lookup yields CDR1 MNHEY and CDR2 SVGAGI.

The rearrangement links TRBV12-3 or TRBV12-4 to TRBJ1-5, with D possibly matching TRBD1 (6 bases). V lost 8 bases, J lost 4 bases, and 15 bases lay in between. The CDR3 is 14 residues long. CDR3 residues: CASLGANQNQPQHF. Here the CDR3 DNA reads TGTGCCAGCCTGGGGGCAAATCAAAATCAGCCCCAGCATTTT.

There are many counts of this clonotype. The chain is built from TRBV12-3 or TRBV12-4 and TRBJ1-6; D ambiguous. There are 13 residues in the CDR3. The V end lost 10 bases, the J end lost 4 bases, and 11 bases lay between the germline ends. Here the CDR3 reads CATRETYNSPLHF. DNA for the CDR3: TGTGCCACCCGGGAAACTTATAATTCACCCCTCCACTTT.

This chain links TRBV7-2 with TRBJ2-1; 12 bases line up with TRBD2. Germline-derived CDR1 and CDR2 are SGHTA and FQGNSA. The junction had 11 bases not matched to a gene; V was cut back by 5 bases and J by 9 bases. The CDR3 covers 16 residues. CDR3 DNA: TGTGCCAGCAGCCTATGGACTAGCGGGGCCCCCGGTGAGCAGTTCTTC. Its protein product is CASSLWTSGAPGEQFF.